The rows below give T cell receptor beta chains drawn from one sample of a study of shared T cell receptors in the human thymus. TCRdb's copy holds only in-frame clones and misses some; the assay was immunoSEQ multiplex PCR. The sample has hundreds of thousands of clones; roughly 90% are singletons. Separately, the same data were catalogued under a study of human thymus T cells.

Sequenced: thymocytes. These receptors were collected from a boy younger than two with a congenital heart defect. CDR3s include the opening cysteine and the closing phenylalanine or tryptophan. D genes are given only for firm matches. Clone size is given for some rows only: seen once, a few or many times, or a class if the clone is expanded.

j_call clone_size v_call d_call cdr3_length cdr3_aa cdr3_nt
TRBJ2-3 - TRBV28 - 14 CASSRPTSPDTQYF TGTGCCAGCAGCCGACCAACTAGCCCCGATACGCAGTATTTT
TRBJ2-7 - TRBV5-1 TRBD2 16 CASSGGTGGEFYEQYF TGCGCCAGCAGCGGAGGTACTGGGGGGGAGTTCTACGAGCAGTACTTC
TRBJ2-7 - TRBV7-9 TRBD2 13 CASSGIAGYEQYF TGTGCCAGCAGCGGAATAGCGGGCTACGAGCAGTACTTC
TRBJ2-3 - TRBV6-1 TRBD1 17 CASSALPGTEGPDTQYF TGTGCCAGCAGTGCCCTCCCCGGGACAGAAGGTCCAGATACGCAGTATTTT
TRBJ1-5 once TRBV4-2 TRBD1 18 CASSQERDRATSNQPQHF TGTGCCAGCAGCCAAGAGAGGGACAGGGCAACGAGCAATCAGCCCCAGCATTTT
TRBJ2-7 - TRBV4-1 TRBD2 17 CASSHGRSGGPPGEQYF TGCGCCAGCAGCCATGGACGTAGCGGGGGGCCACCGGGGGAGCAGTACTTC
TRBJ2-7 - TRBV4-3 TRBD2 18 CASSQDGGTSDTVYEQYF TGCGCCAGCAGCCAAGATGGGGGGACTAGCGATACGGTCTACGAGCAGTACTTC
TRBJ2-7 - TRBV25-1 TRBD2 18 CASSEALAGTFPNGEQYF TGTGCCAGCAGTGAGGCCCTAGCGGGAACATTCCCTAACGGCGAGCAGTACTTC
TRBJ1-3 - TRBV19 - 14 CASSIGGTGNTIYF TGTGCCAGTAGTATCGGGGGAACAGGAAACACCATATATTTT
TRBJ2-5 - TRBV19 - 13 CASSILREQTQYF TGTGCCAGTAGTATACTACGGGAACAGACCCAGTACTTC
TRBJ1-2 - TRBV29-1 TRBD1 14 CSVGTGRRSYGYTF TGCAGCGTTGGGACAGGGCGACGGAGCTATGGCTACACCTTC
TRBJ1-2 - TRBV27 TRBD1 18 CASSQDLDRARGLDGYTF TGTGCCAGCAGTCAAGACCTCGACAGGGCTAGGGGCCTGGATGGCTACACCTTC
TRBJ2-7 - TRBV18 TRBD2 16 CASSSRAGGTAYEQYF TGTGCCAGCTCATCTAGGGCGGGAGGCACGGCCTACGAGCAGTACTTC
TRBJ1-5 - TRBV28 - 15 CASSSDSFSNQPQHF TGTGCCAGCAGTTCCGACAGTTTTAGCAATCAGCCCCAGCATTTT
TRBJ2-7 - TRBV19 - 16 CASSPPEGETMDEQYF TGTGCCAGTAGTCCCCCCGAGGGGGAGACGATGGACGAGCAGTACTTC
TRBJ2-7 once TRBV19 - 13 CASSIIHRDEQYF TGTGCCAGTAGTATAATTCACAGGGACGAGCAGTACTTC
TRBJ2-3 - TRBV28 TRBD2 15 CASRHHAGLTDTQYF TGTGCCAGCAGGCATCACGCGGGACTAACAGATACGCAGTATTTT
TRBJ2-3 - TRBV25-1 TRBD1 13 CASRQGEADTQYF TGTGCCAGCAGACAGGGGGAGGCAGATACGCAGTATTTT
TRBJ2-1 - TRBV19 TRBD1 16 CASSERTGRTYNEQFF TGTGCCAGTAGTGAAAGGACAGGGAGGACCTACAATGAGCAGTTCTTC
TRBJ1-2 - TRBV6-1 - 14 CASSENPEIYGYTF TGTGCCAGCAGTGAAAATCCGGAGATATATGGCTACACCTTC
TRBJ2-2 - TRBV11-2 - 16 CASSIQSGPGPGELFF TGTGCCAGCAGCATACAGAGCGGCCCCGGGCCCGGGGAGCTGTTTTTT
TRBJ2-1 - TRBV4-1 - 13 CASSHNRGGEQFF TGCGCCAGCAGCCATAACAGGGGAGGTGAGCAGTTCTTC
TRBJ2-7 - TRBV6-1 TRBD2 15 CASREPGLVSYEQYF TGTGCCAGCAGGGAACCGGGACTAGTCTCCTACGAGCAGTACTTC
TRBJ2-1 - TRBV30 TRBD2 14 CAWSRLAPYNEQFF TGTGCCTGGAGTCGACTAGCGCCTTACAATGAGCAGTTCTTC
TRBJ2-3 - TRBV10-3 TRBD2 17 CAISPEGLAGAPDTQYF TGTGCCATCAGTCCGGAAGGACTAGCGGGAGCTCCAGATACGCAGTATTTT
TRBJ1-5 - TRBV25-1 - 15 CASSETDESNQPQHF TGTGCCAGCAGTGAGACAGACGAGAGCAATCAGCCCCAGCATTTT
TRBJ2-1 - TRBV9 TRBD2 13 CASSVLAGGKQFF TGTGCCAGCAGCGTGCTAGCGGGGGGGAAGCAGTTCTTC
TRBJ2-5 - TRBV5-8 - 11 CASSVQETQYF TGTGCCAGCTCGGTGCAAGAGACCCAGTACTTC
TRBJ1-2 - TRBV4-1 TRBD1 18 CASSQDLSGTGERYGYTF TGCGCCAGCAGCCAAGATCTTTCCGGGACAGGGGAGAGGTATGGCTACACCTTC
TRBJ2-7 - TRBV15 TRBD1 15 CATSRGRDRDYEQYF TGTGCCACCAGCAGAGGGCGGGACAGGGACTACGAGCAGTACTTC
TRBJ1-4 - TRBV28 TRBD1 14 CASTLRDRGQKLFF TGTGCCAGCACCCTGAGAGACAGGGGGCAAAAACTGTTTTTT
TRBJ2-3 - TRBV19 - 15 CASSIDGSGTDTQYF TGTGCCAGTAGTATCGATGGTAGCGGCACAGATACGCAGTATTTT
TRBJ1-6 - TRBV5-1 - 11 CASSLTGPLHF TGCGCCAGCAGCTTGACCGGACCCCTCCACTTT
TRBJ1-2 - TRBV4-3 - 15 CASSQDQKGSYGYTF TGCGCCAGCAGCCAAGATCAGAAGGGGTCCTATGGCTACACCTTC
TRBJ2-5 once TRBV11-2 TRBD1 14 CASRTGAVFSAQYF TGTGCCAGCAGGACAGGGGCCGTGTTCTCGGCCCAGTACTTC
TRBJ1-6 - TRBV4-3 TRBD1 16 CASSQGRGRWNSPLHF TGCGCCAGCAGCCAAGGGAGGGGGCGGTGGAATTCACCCCTCCACTTT
TRBJ2-7 - TRBV4-1 TRBD1 16 CASSQDYTGVPYEQYF TGCGCCAGCAGCCAAGACTATACAGGGGTACCCTACGAGCAGTACTTC
TRBJ2-1 once TRBV18 - 16 CASSVESGIPYNEQFF TGTGCCAGCTCAGTCGAGAGCGGTATCCCGTATAATGAGCAGTTCTTC
TRBJ2-3 - TRBV5-1 - 13 CASSPAWTGAQYF TGCGCCAGCAGCCCCGCTTGGACTGGGGCGCAGTATTTT
TRBJ2-7 - TRBV28 TRBD1 19 CASSASRDRGHGAKNEQYF TGTGCCAGCAGTGCCAGCCGGGACAGGGGGCATGGAGCGAAGAACGAGCAGTACTTC
TRBJ2-7 once TRBV27 TRBD1 16 CASSFLKRDRVDEQYF TGTGCCAGCAGTTTCCTAAAGCGGGACAGGGTCGACGAGCAGTACTTC
TRBJ2-6 - TRBV10-1 TRBD1 16 CASSEGQGAGANVLTF TGCGCCAGCAGTGAGGGACAGGGGGCTGGGGCCAACGTCCTGACTTTC
TRBJ1-5 few TRBV19 - 13 CASMTGGGQAQHF TGTGCCAGTATGACCGGAGGAGGTCAGGCCCAGCATTTT
TRBJ2-1 - TRBV4-1 TRBD2 15 CASSPSGSSYNEQFF TGCGCCAGCAGCCCCAGCGGGAGCTCCTACAATGAGCAGTTCTTC
TRBJ2-1 - TRBV27 TRBD2 15 CASSSPGLATNEQFF TGTGCCAGCAGTTCCCCTGGACTAGCTACGAATGAGCAGTTCTTC
TRBJ2-1 - TRBV30 TRBD1 19 CAWRTKGTATRRHHNEQFF TGTGCCTGGAGAACAAAGGGGACAGCGACTCGTCGTCATCACAATGAGCAGTTCTTC
TRBJ1-1 few TRBV25-1 - 13 CASSDQRDTEAFF TGTGCCAGCAGTGATCAGAGGGACACTGAAGCTTTCTTT
TRBJ2-5 - TRBV5-4 - 11 CASSFRETQYF TGTGCCAGCAGCTTCCGGGAGACCCAGTACTTC
TRBJ1-2 - TRBV5-1 - 15 CASSLGSGNLYGYTF TGCGCCAGCAGCTTGGGGTCAGGGAACCTCTATGGCTACACCTTC
TRBJ1-3 - TRBV2 - 16 CASSATRWTAGNTIYF TGTGCCAGCAGTGCCACCCGCTGGACAGCCGGAAACACCATATATTTT